The 14 T cell receptor beta chains below were found in one sample sequenced in a study of blood T cell repertoires in COVID-19. The data were produced by immunoSEQ multiplex PCR, yet TCRdb's version contains in-frame clones alone and is incomplete. The table has about 180,000 clones, around 89% seen once; the top ten hold more than 3.5%. Sequenced sample: peripheral blood. The receptors were sampled from a woman in her twenties or thirties with acute or convalescent COVID-19.

This sequence joins TRBV27 and TRBJ2-7; D is unresolved. V shed 0 bases and J shed 0 bases, with 9 bases lying between them. This CDR3 has 15 residues. The germline V gene has CDR1 MNHEY and CDR2 SMNVEV (reference sequence). The CDR3 nucleotides read TGTGCCAGCAGTTTATCTGGGCCCAGCTCCTACGAGCAGTACTTC. Its translation: CASSLSGPSSYEQYF.

This clone has a handful of counts. The chain employs TRBV3-1 (or the pseudogene TRBV3-2) and TRBJ2-7; TRBD2 matches 9 bases. Germline values: CDR1 LGHDT, CDR2 YNNKEL (reference sequence). The CDR3 has 14 residues. V lost 6 bases, J lost 7 bases, and 10 bases stayed unmatched. CDR3 in DNA: TGTGCCAGCAGTCTTAGCGGGAGATCCCATGAGCAGTACTTC. Its protein is CASSLSGRSHEQYF.

V gene TRBV5-1 combines with J gene TRBJ2-1, with a possible D match to TRBD1 (5 bases). There are 13 residues in the CDR3. Germline lookup yields CDR1 SGHRS and CDR2 YFSETQ. With 5 bases removed from V and 4 bases from J, the gap between germline ends came to 10 bases. The CDR3 loop reads CASRDNTYNEQFF. CDR3 in DNA: TGCGCCAGCAGGGACAATACGTACAATGAGCAGTTCTTC.

This clone was seen just once. The V call is TRBV7-2, the J call TRBJ2-7; 7 bases align to TRBD2. CDR1 and CDR2 from the germline V gene are SGHTA and FQGNSA. Unmatched junction bases numbered 6, after V lost 3 bases and J lost 4 bases. This CDR3 has 14 amino acids. The CDR3 sequence is CASSFGGRRYEQYF. Written as DNA, the CDR3 is TGTGCCAGCAGCTTCGGCGGGAGAAGGTACGAGCAGTACTTC.

V usage is TRBV28 and J usage is TRBJ2-2; 9 bases map to TRBD1. The CDR3 runs 14 residues. The V segment lost 4 bases and the J segment 9 bases; nucleotides outside the gene matches: 6. Germline CDR1 is MDHEN and CDR2 is SYDVKM. This chain's CDR3 is CASSSGQGMWELFF. CDR3 in DNA: TGTGCCAGCAGTTCGGGACAGGGAATGTGGGAGCTGTTTTTT.

The chain employs TRBV5-1 and TRBJ1-2, with D unresolved. The germline CDR1 and CDR2 sequences are SGHRS and YFSETQ. V lost 6 bases, J lost 3 bases, and 12 bases lay in between. This CDR3 has 13 residues. CDR3 sequence (DNA): TGCGCCAGCAAGGAGGAGGCGTACTATGGCTACACCTTC. This codes for CASKEEAYYGYTF.

The chain is built from TRBV9 and TRBJ2-2, with no clear D. With 4 bases removed from V and 2 bases from J, the gap between germline ends came to 3 bases. The CDR3 consists of 12 residues. Germline V lookup: CDR1 SGDLS, CDR2 YYNGEE. For the CDR3, the DNA is TGTGCCAGCAGCTTAAACACCGGGGAGCTGTTTTTT. It encodes CASSLNTGELFF.

This clone is a singleton in its sample. V usage is TRBV14 and J usage is TRBJ1-1, with unresolved D. Germline values: CDR1 SGHDN, CDR2 FVKESK. This CDR3 comprises 13 residues. V was pared by 0 bases and J by 9 bases, with 11 bases between. In DNA, the CDR3 is TGTGCCAGCAGCCAAGATTTGAGAGGAAAAGCTTTCTTT. It codes for CASSQDLRGKAFF. Full variable domain (outside the CDR3, taken from reference TRBV14 and TRBJ1-1): EAGVTQFPSHSVIEKGQTVTLRCDPISGHDNLYWYRRVMGKEIKFLLHFVKESKQDESGMPNNRFLAERTGGTYSTLKVQPAELEDSGVYFCASSQDLRGKAFFGQGTRLTVV.

This clone was observed a few times. The chain is built from TRBV5-1 and TRBJ1-4; no definite D call. From germline, CDR1 is SGHRS and CDR2 YFSETQ. V lost 1 base, J lost 8 bases, and 6 bases lay in between. The CDR3 is 12 amino acids. Written as DNA, the CDR3 is TGCGCCAGCAGCTTGCTTGGCGAAAAACTGTTTTTT. It translates to CASSLLGEKLFF.

The chain joins TRBV11-2 to TRBJ1-5; D not certain. This CDR3 comprises 13 residues. Germline V lookup: CDR1 SGHAT, CDR2 FQNNGV. Trimming pared 5 bases from V and 3 bases from J, leaving 8 bases between. The CDR3 sequence: CASSKAYNQPQHF. For the CDR3, the DNA is TGTGCCAGCAGCAAAGCCTACAATCAGCCCCAGCATTTT. The full variable domain, completed using reference TRBV11-2 and TRBJ1-5, is EAGVAQSPRYKIIEKRQSVAFWCNPISGHATLYWYQQILGQGPKLLIQFQNNGVVDDSQLPKDRFSAERLKGVDSTLKIQPAKLEDSAVYLCASSKAYNQPQHFGDGTRLSIL.

The rearrangement links TRBV5-4 to TRBJ2-7, with D uncertain. The CDR3 covers 13 residues. CDR1 SGHNT and CDR2 YYREEE come from the germline V gene (reference sequence). The V gene lost 2 bases and the J gene lost 4 bases, with 10 bases spanning the gap. The CDR3 protein is CASSLNSLYEQYF. The CDR3 DNA sequence: TGTGCCAGCAGCTTAAACAGTTTATACGAGCAGTACTTC.

The chain couples TRBV5-1 to TRBJ1-6, with D perhaps matching TRBD1 (6 bases). Germline V gene lookup returns CDR1 SGHRS and CDR2 YFSETQ. This CDR3 spans 15 amino acids. Trimming removed 4 bases at V and 6 bases at J, with 14 bases between. In DNA, the CDR3 is TGCGCCAGCAGCAGGGACGGGGACATTAATTCACCCCTCCACTTT. Amino acids: CASSRDGDINSPLHF. The full variable domain, in which reference TRBV5-1 and TRBJ1-6 provide the parts outside the CDR3, is KAGVTQTPRYLIKTRGQQVTLSCSPISGHRSVSWYQQTPGQGLQFLFEYFSETQRNKGNFPGRFSGRQFSNSRSEMNVSTLELGDSALYLCASSRDGDINSPLHFGNGTRLTVT.

The chain couples TRBV7-9 to TRBJ2-1; tentatively, D is TRBD2 (5 bases). Looked up from germline, CDR1 is SEHNR and CDR2 is FQNEAQ (reference sequence). CDR3 size: 17 residues. The V end was cut by 4 bases, the J end by 0 bases, with 16 bases between. The CDR3: CASSYRFELGSYNEQFF. CDR3 nucleotides: TGTGCCAGCAGCTACCGCTTTGAACTAGGCTCCTACAATGAGCAGTTCTTC. The whole variable domain, filled in from reference TRBV7-9 and TRBJ2-1, reads DTGVSQNPRHKITKRGQNVTFRCDPISEHNRLYWYRQTLGQGPEFLTYFQNEAQLEKSRLLSDRFSAERPKGSFSTLEIQRTEQGDSAMYLCASSYRFELGSYNEQFFGPGTRLTVL.

DNA for the CDR3: TGCGCCAGCAGTAAGCTTGTGGGGACAGTGGCCTACGAGCAGTACTTC. As protein: CASSKLVGTVAYEQYF. V gene TRBV5-1 combines with J gene TRBJ2-7, with 7 bases that match TRBD1. CDR1 SGHRS and CDR2 YFSETQ come from the germline V gene. The CDR3 has 16 amino acids. V dropped 5 bases and J dropped 2; count of bases not matched to a gene: 13. Filled out from reference TRBV5-1 and TRBJ2-7, the complete variable domain reads KAGVTQTPRYLIKTRGQQVTLSCSPISGHRSVSWYQQTPGQGLQFLFEYFSETQRNKGNFPGRFSGRQFSNSRSEMNVSTLELGDSALYLCASSKLVGTVAYEQYFGPGTRLTVT.